Listed below are T cell receptor beta chains from one sample, sequenced in a study of technical replicates of blood from several donors. Repertoires were generated with immunoSEQ multiplex PCR, while TCRdb's copy carries only in-frame clones and drops some. Of 95,000 to 100,000 clones detected, 96% appear once; the ten largest clones hold roughly 0.21%. Sequencing was done on a sample of T cells isolated from PBMCs. All receptors derive from a human donor in good health. Each CDR3 is given with its conserved first and last residue. Fields, in order: J gene, V gene, CDR3 protein.

TRBJ2-7,TRBV30,CAWSVLSGGASEQYF
TRBJ1-5,TRBV5-4,CASSSGQSNQPQHF
TRBJ2-7,TRBV6-1,CASSEGQGWGEQYF
TRBJ2-3,TRBV9,CASSEGQGHYTDTQYF
TRBJ1-2,TRBV28,CASSSSSGAGPSGYGYTF
TRBJ1-3,TRBV9,CASSPVWASDGNTIYF
TRBJ1-2,TRBV6-6,CASSYRRGRHYGYTF
TRBJ1-1,TRBV6-4,CASSRGTSTEAFF
TRBJ2-7,TRBV15,CATYSGSEQYF
TRBJ1-2,TRBV6-1,CASSDERLVLRGYTF